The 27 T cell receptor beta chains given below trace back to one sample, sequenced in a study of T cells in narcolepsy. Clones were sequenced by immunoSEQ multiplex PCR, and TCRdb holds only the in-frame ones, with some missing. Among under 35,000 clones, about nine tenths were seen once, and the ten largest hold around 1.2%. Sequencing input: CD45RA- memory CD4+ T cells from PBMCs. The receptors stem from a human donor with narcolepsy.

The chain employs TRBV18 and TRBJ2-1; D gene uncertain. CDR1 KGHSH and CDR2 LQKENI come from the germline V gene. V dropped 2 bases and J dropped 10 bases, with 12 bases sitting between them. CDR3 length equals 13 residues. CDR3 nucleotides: TGTGCCAGCTCACCAGAAATCCTGGAGGAGCAGTTCTTC. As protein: CASSPEILEEQFF.

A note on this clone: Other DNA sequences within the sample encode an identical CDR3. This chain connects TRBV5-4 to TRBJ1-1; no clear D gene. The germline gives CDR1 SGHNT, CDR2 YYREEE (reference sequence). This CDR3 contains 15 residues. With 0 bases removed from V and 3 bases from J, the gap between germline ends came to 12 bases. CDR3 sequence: CASSLEVFRDTEAFF. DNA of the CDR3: TGTGCCAGCAGCTTGGAGGTTTTCCGGGACACTGAAGCTTTCTTT.

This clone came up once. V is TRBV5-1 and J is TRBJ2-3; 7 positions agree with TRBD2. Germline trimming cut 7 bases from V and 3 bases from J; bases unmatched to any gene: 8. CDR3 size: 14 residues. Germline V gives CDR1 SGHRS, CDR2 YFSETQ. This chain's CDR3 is CASCTAGVTDTQYF. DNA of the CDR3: TGCGCCAGCTGCACCGCGGGGGTGACAGATACGCAGTATTTT.

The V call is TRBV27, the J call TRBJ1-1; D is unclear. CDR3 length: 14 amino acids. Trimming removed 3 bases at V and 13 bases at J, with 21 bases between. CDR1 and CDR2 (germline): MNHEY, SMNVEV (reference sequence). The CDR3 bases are TGTGCCAGCAGTTTGGTGGCGACACCGGGTTCGGGTTTCTTT. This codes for CASSLVATPGSGFF.

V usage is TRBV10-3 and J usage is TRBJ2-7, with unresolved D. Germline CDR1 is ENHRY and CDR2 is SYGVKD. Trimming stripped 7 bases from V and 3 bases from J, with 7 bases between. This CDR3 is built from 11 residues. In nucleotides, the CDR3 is TGTGCCATCATGGCGGACTACGAGCAGTACTTC. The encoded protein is CAIMADYEQYF.

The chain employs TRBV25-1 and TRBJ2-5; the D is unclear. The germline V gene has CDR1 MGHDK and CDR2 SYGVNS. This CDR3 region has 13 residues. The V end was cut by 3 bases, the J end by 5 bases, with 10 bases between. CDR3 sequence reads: CASSDGVEETQYF. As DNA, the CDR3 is TGTGCCAGCAGTGATGGGGTCGAGGAGACCCAGTACTTC. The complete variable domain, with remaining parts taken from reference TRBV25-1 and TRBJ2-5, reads EADIYQTPRYLVIGTGKKITLECSQTMGHDKMYWYQQDPGMELHLIHYSYGVNSTEKGDLSSESTVSRIRTEHFPLTLESARPSHTSQYLCASSDGVEETQYFGPGTRLLVL.

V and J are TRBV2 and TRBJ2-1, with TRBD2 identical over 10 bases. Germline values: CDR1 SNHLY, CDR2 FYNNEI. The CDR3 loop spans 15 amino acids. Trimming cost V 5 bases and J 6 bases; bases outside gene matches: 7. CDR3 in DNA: TGTGCCAGCAGTACTTCTAGCGGGAGTTCCAATGAGCAGTTCTTC. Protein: CASSTSSGSSNEQFF.

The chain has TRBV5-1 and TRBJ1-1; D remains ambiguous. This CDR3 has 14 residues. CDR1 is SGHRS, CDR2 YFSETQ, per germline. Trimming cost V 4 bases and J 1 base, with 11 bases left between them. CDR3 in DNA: TGCGCCAGCAGCAACTCCGTGGGGAACACTGAAGCTTTCTTT. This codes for CASSNSVGNTEAFF.

Here the CDR3 DNA reads TGTGCCAGCAGCTTAGGAGCAGGGAACTCCTACACCTTC. Its protein is CASSLGAGNSYTF. The V gene is TRBV7-3, the J gene TRBJ1-2; TRBD1 might be the D (5 bases). CDR1 SGHTA and CDR2 FQGTGA come from the germline V gene. V was clipped by 2 bases and J by 10 bases, with 14 bases between them. The CDR3 length is 13 residues.

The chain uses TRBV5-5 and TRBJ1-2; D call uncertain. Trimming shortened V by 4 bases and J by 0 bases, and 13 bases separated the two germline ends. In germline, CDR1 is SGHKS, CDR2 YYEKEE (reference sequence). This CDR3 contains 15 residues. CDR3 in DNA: TGTGCCAGCAGCCCCGGAATTCAAACTAACTATGGCTACACCTTC. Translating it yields CASSPGIQTNYGYTF.

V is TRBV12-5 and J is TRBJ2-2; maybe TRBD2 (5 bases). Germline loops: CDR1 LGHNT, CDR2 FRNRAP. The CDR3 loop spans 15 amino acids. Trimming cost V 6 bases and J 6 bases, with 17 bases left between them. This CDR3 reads CASGIDNAGAGELFF. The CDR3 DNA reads TGTGCTAGTGGCATAGATAACGCCGGGGCCGGGGAGCTGTTTTTT. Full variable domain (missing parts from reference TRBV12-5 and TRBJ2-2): DARVTQTPRHKVTEMGQEVTMRCQPILGHNTVFWYRQTMMQGLELLAYFRNRAPLDDSGMPKDRFSAEMPDATLATLKIQPSEPRDSAVYFCASGIDNAGAGELFFGEGSRLTVL.

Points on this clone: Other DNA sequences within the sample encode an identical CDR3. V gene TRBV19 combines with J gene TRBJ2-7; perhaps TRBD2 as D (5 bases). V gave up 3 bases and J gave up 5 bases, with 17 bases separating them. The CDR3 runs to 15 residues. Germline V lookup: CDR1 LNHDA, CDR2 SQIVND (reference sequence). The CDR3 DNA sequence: TGTGCCAGTAGTATGGCCCACATCCGGGGTCACGAGCAGTACTTC. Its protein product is CASSMAHIRGHEQYF.

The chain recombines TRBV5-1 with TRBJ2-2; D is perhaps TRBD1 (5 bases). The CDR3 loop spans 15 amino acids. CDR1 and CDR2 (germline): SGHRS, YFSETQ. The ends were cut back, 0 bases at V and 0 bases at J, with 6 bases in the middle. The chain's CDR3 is CASSLGGTNTGELFF. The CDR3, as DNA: TGCGCCAGCAGCTTGGGGGGCACGAACACCGGGGAGCTGTTTTTT.

The CDR3: CASSQESRGTDTQYF. The DNA of the CDR3 is TGTGCCAGCAGCCAAGAGTCCAGGGGGACAGATACGCAGTATTTT. The rearrangement links TRBV4-2 to TRBJ2-3; TRBD1 matches at 7 bases. Germline V gene sequence: CDR1 LGHNA, CDR2 YNFKEQ. The CDR3 consists of 15 residues. Trimming cost V 0 bases and J 3 bases; bases outside gene matches: 3.

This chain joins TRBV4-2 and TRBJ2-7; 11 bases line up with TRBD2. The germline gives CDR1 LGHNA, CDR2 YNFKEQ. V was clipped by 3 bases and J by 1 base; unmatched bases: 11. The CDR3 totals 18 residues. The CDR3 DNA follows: TGTGCCAGCAGCCACCCAAACCCTTCTAGCGGGAGGTCCTACGAGCAGTACTTC. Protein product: CASSHPNPSSGRSYEQYF.

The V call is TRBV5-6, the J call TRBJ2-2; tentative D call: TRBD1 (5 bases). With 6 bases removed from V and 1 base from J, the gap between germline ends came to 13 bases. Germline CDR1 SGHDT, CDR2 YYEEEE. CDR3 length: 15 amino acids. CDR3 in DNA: TGTGCCAGCACTCATGGCAGGGTGAACACCGGGGAGCTGTTTTTT. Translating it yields CASTHGRVNTGELFF.

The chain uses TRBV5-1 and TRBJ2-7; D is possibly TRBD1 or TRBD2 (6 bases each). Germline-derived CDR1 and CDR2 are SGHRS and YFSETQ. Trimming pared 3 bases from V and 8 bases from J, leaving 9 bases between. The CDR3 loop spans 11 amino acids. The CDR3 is CASSSGAKQYF. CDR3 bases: TGCGCCAGCAGCTCGGGGGCAAAGCAGTACTTC.

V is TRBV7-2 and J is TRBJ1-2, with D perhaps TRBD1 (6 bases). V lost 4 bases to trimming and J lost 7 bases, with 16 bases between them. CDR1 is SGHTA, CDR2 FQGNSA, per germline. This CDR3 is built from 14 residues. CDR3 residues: CASSSSGRGGGYTF. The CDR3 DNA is TGTGCCAGCAGCTCCAGTGGGAGGGGGGGTGGCTACACCTTC.

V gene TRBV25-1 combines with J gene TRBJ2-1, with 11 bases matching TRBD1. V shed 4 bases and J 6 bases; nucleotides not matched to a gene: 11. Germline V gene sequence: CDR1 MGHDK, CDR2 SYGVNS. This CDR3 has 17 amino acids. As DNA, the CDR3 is TGTGCCAGCAGTGCCCCCAGGGGGACAGGGGGGATCAATGAGCAGTTCTTC. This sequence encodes CASSAPRGTGGINEQFF.

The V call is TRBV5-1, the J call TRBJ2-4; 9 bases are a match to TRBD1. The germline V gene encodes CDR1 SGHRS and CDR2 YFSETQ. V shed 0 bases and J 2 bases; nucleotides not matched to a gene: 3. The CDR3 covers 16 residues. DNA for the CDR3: TGCGCCAGCAGCTTGGGGACAGGGGAAACCAAAAACATTCAGTACTTC. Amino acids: CASSLGTGETKNIQYF.

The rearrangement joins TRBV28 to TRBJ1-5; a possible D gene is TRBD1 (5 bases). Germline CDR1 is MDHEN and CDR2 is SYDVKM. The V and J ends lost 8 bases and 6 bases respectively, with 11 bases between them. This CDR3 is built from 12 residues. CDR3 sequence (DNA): TGTGCCAGCGGGGGGACCTCTCAGCCCCAGCATTTT. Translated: CASGGTSQPQHF.

The CDR3 DNA follows: TGTGCCAGCTCACCACCAGCAGGGGCCCGGACCCAGTACTTC. As protein: CASSPPAGARTQYF. The genes are TRBV18 and TRBJ2-5, with D maybe TRBD1 (6 bases). Germline-derived CDR1 and CDR2 are KGHSH and LQKENI. The V end was cut by 0 bases, the J end by 7 bases, with 12 bases between. This CDR3 has 14 amino acids.

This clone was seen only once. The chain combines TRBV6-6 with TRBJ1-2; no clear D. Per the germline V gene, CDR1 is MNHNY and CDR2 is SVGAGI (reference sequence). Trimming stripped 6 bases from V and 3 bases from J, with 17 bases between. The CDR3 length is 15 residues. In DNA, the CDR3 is TGTGCCAGCAGCCCAGGACCGACCTTTCACTATGGCTACACCTTC. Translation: CASSPGPTFHYGYTF.

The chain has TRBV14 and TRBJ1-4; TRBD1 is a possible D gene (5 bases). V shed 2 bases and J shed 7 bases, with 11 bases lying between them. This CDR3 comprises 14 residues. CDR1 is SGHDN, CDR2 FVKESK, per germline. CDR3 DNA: TGTGCCAGCAGCCAAACCAGGGCGATTGAAAAACTGTTTTTT. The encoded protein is CASSQTRAIEKLFF. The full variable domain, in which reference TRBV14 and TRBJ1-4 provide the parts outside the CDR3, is EAGVTQFPSHSVIEKGQTVTLRCDPISGHDNLYWYRRVMGKEIKFLLHFVKESKQDESGMPNNRFLAERTGGTYSTLKVQPAELEDSGVYFCASSQTRAIEKLFFGSGTQLSVL.

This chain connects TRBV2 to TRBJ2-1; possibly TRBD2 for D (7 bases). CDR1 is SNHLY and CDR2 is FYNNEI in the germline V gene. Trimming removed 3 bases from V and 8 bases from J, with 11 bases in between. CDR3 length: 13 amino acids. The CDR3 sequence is CASSEGGPYEQFF. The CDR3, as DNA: TGTGCCAGCAGTGAGGGGGGGCCGTATGAGCAGTTCTTC.

DNA for the CDR3: TGTGCCAGCAGCTTGTATCAATATGGAAACACCATATATTTT. Its translation: CASSLYQYGNTIYF. The rearrangement joins TRBV5-6 to TRBJ1-3; unclear D gene. V was clipped by 1 base and J by 3 bases, with 8 bases between them. The CDR3 has 14 residues. CDR1 and CDR2 (germline): SGHDT, YYEEEE.

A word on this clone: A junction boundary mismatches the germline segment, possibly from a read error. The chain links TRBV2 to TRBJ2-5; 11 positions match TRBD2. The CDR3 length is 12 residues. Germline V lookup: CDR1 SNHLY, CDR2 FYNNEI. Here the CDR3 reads CASSAEIAGGHF. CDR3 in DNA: TGTGCCAGCAGTGCGGAAATAGCGGGGGGGCACTTC.